This TCR beta chain came from a study of T cell repertoires in ileal Crohn's disease. Study overall: Postoperative therapy was given to about half: about ten thiopurines, fewer than 20 anti-TNF agents. The M6 sample came from neoterminal ileum during colonoscopy after surgery.

The CDR3 is 13 amino acids. Germline CDR1 and CDR2: GTSNPN and SVGIG (reference sequence). Trimming took 2 bases from V and 9 from J, leaving 14 bases between them. Generated by immunoSEQ multiplex PCR, the TCRdb table keeps only in-frame clones and is missing some. Here the sample spans about 10,000 clones, around 73% being singletons. The time point is: neoterminal ileum biopsy at postoperative endoscopy, about 6 months after surgery. Notes on this clone: Antigen: not known.

Findings of the study overall: Every patient over 26.8% clonality showed endoscopic recurrence.

The clonotype comes from an adult with Crohn's disease. Sequencing was carried out using ileal tissue. V is TRBV30 and J is TRBJ1-5, with unresolved D. The CDR3 spells CAWSMARQRPQHF. In DNA form, the CDR3 reads TGTGCCTGGAGTATGGCCCGCCAGCGGCCCCAGCATTTT.